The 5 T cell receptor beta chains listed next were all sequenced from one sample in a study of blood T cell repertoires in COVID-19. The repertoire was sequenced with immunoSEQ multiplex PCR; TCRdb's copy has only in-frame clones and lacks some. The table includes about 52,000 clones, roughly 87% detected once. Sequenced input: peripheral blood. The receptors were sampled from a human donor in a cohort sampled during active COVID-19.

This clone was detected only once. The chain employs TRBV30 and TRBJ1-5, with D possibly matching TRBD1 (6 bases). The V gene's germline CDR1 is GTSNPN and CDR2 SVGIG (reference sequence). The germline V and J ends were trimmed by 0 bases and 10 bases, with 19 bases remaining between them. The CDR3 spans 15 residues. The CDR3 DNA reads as TGTGCCTGGAGTGTACGGGGAGGGGGGCCCGTACCCCAGCATTTT. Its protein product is CAWSVRGGGPVPQHF.

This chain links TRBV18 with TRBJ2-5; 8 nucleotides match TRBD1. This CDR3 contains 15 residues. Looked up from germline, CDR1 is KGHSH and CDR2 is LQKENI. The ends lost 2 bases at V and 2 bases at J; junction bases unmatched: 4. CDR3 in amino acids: CASSPWGTGQETQYF. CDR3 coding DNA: TGTGCCAGCTCACCATGGGGGACAGGACAAGAGACCCAGTACTTC.

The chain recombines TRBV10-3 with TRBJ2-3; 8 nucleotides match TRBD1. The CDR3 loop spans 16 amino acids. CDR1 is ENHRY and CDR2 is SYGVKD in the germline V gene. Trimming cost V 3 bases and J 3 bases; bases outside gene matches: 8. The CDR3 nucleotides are TGTGCCATCAGTGAAACCGACAGGGGTCCGACAGATACGCAGTATTTT. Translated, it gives CAISETDRGPTDTQYF.

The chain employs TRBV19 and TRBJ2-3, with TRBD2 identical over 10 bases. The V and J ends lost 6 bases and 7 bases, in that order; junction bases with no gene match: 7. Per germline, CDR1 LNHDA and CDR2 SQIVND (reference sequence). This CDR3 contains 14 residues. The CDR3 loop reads CASRPLAGLHTQYF. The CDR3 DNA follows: TGTGCCAGTAGGCCACTAGCGGGACTACATACGCAGTATTTT.

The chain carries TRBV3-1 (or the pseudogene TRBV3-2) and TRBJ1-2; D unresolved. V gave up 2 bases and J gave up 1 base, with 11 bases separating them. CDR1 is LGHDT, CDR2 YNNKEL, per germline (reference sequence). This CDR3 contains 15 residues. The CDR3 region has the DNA TGTGCCAGCAGCCAATCGGCGGGCCATAACTATGGCTACACCTTC. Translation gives CASSQSAGHNYGYTF.